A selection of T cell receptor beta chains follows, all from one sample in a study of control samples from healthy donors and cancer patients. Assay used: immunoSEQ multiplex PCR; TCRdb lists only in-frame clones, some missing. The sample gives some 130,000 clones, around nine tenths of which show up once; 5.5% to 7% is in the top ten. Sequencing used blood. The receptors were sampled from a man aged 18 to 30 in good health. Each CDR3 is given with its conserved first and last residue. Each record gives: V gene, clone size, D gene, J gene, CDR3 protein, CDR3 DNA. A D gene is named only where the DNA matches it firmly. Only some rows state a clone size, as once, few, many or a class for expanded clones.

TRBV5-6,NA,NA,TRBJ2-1,CASSTGTFGEQFF,TGTGCCAGCAGCACAGGGACCTTCGGTGAGCAGTTCTTC
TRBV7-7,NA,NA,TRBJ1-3,CASSLDRGNTIYF,TGTGCCAGCAGCTTAGACAGAGGAAACACCATATATTTT
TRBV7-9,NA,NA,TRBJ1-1,CASSPKYRAGRGTEAFF,TGTGCCAGCAGCCCGAAGTACAGGGCTGGTCGGGGCACTGAAGCTTTCTTT
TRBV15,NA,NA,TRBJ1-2,CATSRERGYYGYTF,TGTGCCACCAGCAGAGAGAGGGGTTACTATGGCTACACCTTC
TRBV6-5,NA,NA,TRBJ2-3,CASSYSGTPSTDTQYF,TGTGCCAGCAGTTACTCCGGGACTCCGAGCACAGATACGCAGTATTTT
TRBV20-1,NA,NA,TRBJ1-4,CSASRGGDEKLFF,TGCAGTGCTAGTCGGGGTGGAGATGAAAAACTGTTTTTT
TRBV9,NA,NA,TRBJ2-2,CASSGRSNTGELFF,TGTGCCAGCAGCGGACGGTCGAACACCGGGGAGCTGTTTTTT
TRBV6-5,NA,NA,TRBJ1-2,CASRTGLGYGYTF,TGTGCCAGCAGAACAGGGTTAGGCTATGGCTACACCTTC
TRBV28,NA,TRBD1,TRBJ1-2,CASSRAGTGLVGYTF,TGTGCCAGCAGCCGCGCCGGGACAGGGTTAGTTGGCTACACCTTC
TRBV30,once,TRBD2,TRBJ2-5,CAWGPVSGGGETQYF,TGTGCCTGGGGTCCGGTTAGCGGGGGGGGAGAGACCCAGTACTTC
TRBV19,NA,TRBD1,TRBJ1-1,CASRQTGAVPEAFF,TGTGCCAGTAGACAAACAGGGGCGGTGCCTGAAGCTTTCTTT
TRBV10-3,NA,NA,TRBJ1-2,CAISESPGSNYGYTF,TGTGCCATCAGTGAGTCGCCAGGGTCCAACTATGGCTACACCTTC
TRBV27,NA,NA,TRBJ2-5,CASRRSFRGVETQYF,TGTGCCAGCAGAAGATCATTCAGGGGCGTGGAGACCCAGTACTTC
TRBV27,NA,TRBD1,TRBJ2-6,CASSSWTGSFSGANVLTF,TGTGCCAGCAGTTCCTGGACAGGGTCTTTCTCTGGGGCCAACGTCCTGACTTTC
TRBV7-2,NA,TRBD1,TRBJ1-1,CASSYPQGENTEAFF,TGTGCCAGCAGCTACCCACAGGGGGAGAACACTGAAGCTTTCTTT
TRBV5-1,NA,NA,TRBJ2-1,CASSFGGAHDEQFF,TGCGCCAGCAGCTTTGGGGGGGCCCACGATGAGCAGTTCTTC